This T cell receptor (beta chain) derives from a study of blood T cell repertoires in COVID-19. Study background: Donors in the United States, Italy and Spain gave samples during acute or convalescent COVID-19.

Original data processing: Amplification of reference gene primers was used by the study to estimate nucleated cell counts. Profiling relied on immunoSEQ multiplex PCR, and the TCRdb table lists in-frame clones only, not all of them. Clone size and the V and J calls come from that table; the DNA yielded D and trimming. This sample has just over 250,000 clones, with 88% found just once. This clonotype was obtained from a man between 60 and 70 years old who had recovered from COVID-19. Sequenced input: peripheral blood.

CDR3 amino acids: CASSPGLGGKTQYF. CDR3 DNA: TGTGCCAGCTCACCGGGACTAGGTGGGAAGACCCAGTACTTC. The rearrangement joins TRBV18 to TRBJ2-5; 8 positions match TRBD2. V shed 3 bases and J 6 bases; nucleotides not matched to a gene: 6. The CDR3 is 14 amino acids. Germline V gives CDR1 KGHSH, CDR2 LQKENI.